The clone carrying this T cell receptor (beta chain) came up a few times. The assay was immunoSEQ multiplex PCR, and TCRdb's table has in-frame clones only and misses some. The repertoire has fewer than 65,000 clones, about 94% of them found once; the top ten carry nearly 0.4%. Germline V gene lookup returns CDR1 SGHRS and CDR2 YFSETQ. The length of the CDR3 is 14 residues. The V and J ends lost 4 bases and 3 bases respectively, with 11 bases between them. The data derive from a study of T cell changes during pregnancy in multiple sclerosis. The clonotype originates from a female donor with multiple sclerosis, enrolled in a pregnancy study. The specimen was CD4+ T cells from peripheral blood mononuclear cells, collected after pregnancy. The V call is TRBV5-1, the J call TRBJ2-1, with no clear D. CDR3 amino acids: CASSPALSYNEQFF. CDR3 coding DNA: TGCGCCAGCAGCCCTGCACTTAGCTACAATGAGCAGTTCTTC.